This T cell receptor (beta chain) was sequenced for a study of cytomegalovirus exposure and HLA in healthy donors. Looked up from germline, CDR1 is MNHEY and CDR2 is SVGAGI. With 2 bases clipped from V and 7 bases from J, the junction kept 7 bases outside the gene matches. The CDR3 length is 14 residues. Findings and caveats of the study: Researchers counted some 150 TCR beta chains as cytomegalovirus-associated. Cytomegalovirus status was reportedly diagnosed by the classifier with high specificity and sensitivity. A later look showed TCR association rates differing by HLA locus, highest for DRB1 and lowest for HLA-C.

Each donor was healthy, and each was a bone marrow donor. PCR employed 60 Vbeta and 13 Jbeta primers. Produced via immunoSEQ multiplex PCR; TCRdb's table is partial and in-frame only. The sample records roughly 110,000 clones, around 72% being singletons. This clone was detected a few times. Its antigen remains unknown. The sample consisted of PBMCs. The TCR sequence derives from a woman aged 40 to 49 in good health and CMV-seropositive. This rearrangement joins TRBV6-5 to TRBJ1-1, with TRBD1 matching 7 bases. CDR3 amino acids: CASSYRGQFNEAFF. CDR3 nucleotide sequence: TGTGCCAGCAGTTACCGGGGACAGTTTAATGAAGCTTTCTTT.